This note documents a single T cell receptor (beta chain) sequence. Its antigen is as yet unknown. The donors, healthy Caucasians from Russia, were aged roughly 6 to 100. The sample originates from a study of blood T cells in healthy people across ages. Study-wide results and caveats: Older age went with lower TCR beta diversity per million T cells, in a roughly linear way. Donor CMV status was unknown, possibly confounding expanded clonotype changes.

A second roughly 7 to 12 cycle PCR used barcoded and J-beta primers. TCRdb reprocessed the 5' RACE reads with MiXCR, giving one entry per CDR3 protein. The sample lists roughly 1.5 million distinct CDR3 sequences; approximately 43% were seen once. This CDR3 has 20 amino acids. Germline CDR1 is MDHEN and CDR2 is SYDVKM. The source is a woman between 18 and 30 years old in good health. Sequencing was done on a sample of blood. The rearrangement joins TRBV28 to TRBJ2-1, with 15 bases lining up with TRBD2. The DNA end is a closer match to TRBJ2-7, so the J assignment may be wrong. The CDR3 bases are TGTGCCAGCAGTGACCCAGGACTAGCGGGAGGGCCGATCTTGTACAATGAGCAGTACTTC. Translation: CASSDPGLAGGPILYNEQYF.